Presented here are 32 T cell receptor beta chains from one specimen sequenced in a study of blood T cell repertoires in COVID-19. TCRdb's table, derived via immunoSEQ multiplex PCR, lists solely in-frame clones and lacks some. The profile shows approximately 210,000 clones, approximately 84% of them singletons. The sample consisted of peripheral blood. The receptors stem from a woman in her forties or fifties with active or convalescent COVID-19.

The gene calls are TRBV3-1 (or the pseudogene TRBV3-2) and TRBJ1-1; 8 bases match TRBD1. The CDR3 is made up of 14 amino acids. Trimming took 7 bases from V and 1 from J; bases not matched to a gene: 5. Germline V gene data show CDR1 as LGHDT and CDR2 as YNNKEL (reference sequence). The CDR3 loop reads CASTPTGANTEAFF. In DNA form, the CDR3 reads TGTGCCAGCACCCCGACAGGGGCGAACACTGAAGCTTTCTTT.

The rearrangement joins TRBV5-4 to TRBJ2-5; 9 bases match TRBD2. The CDR3 covers 15 residues. V dropped 4 bases and J dropped 4; count of bases not matched to a gene: 8. Germline V gives CDR1 SGHNT, CDR2 YYREEE (reference sequence). The CDR3 is CASSRPLLAGETQYF. As DNA, the CDR3 is TGTGCCAGCAGCAGACCCTTACTAGCGGGAGAGACCCAGTACTTC.

This clone was seen a handful of times. The CDR3 protein is CASSSRPVDEQYF. For the CDR3, the DNA is TGTGCCAGTAGTTCGCGCCCTGTGGACGAGCAGTACTTC. This chain joins TRBV19 and TRBJ2-7, with unresolved D. Deletions cut 5 bases from V and 5 bases from J, with 13 bases between. This CDR3 contains 13 residues. CDR1 and CDR2 from the germline V gene are LNHDA and SQIVND (reference sequence).

V and J are TRBV10-3 and TRBJ2-7, with 7 bases aligning to TRBD1. This CDR3 is 15 amino acids long. Trimming took 2 bases from V and 3 from J; bases not matched to a gene: 7. Germline loops: CDR1 ENHRY, CDR2 SYGVKD. Here the CDR3 reads CAISEATGIHYEQYF. The DNA for the CDR3 is TGTGCCATCAGTGAGGCGACAGGGATTCACTACGAGCAGTACTTC.

This clone appeared a single time. The chain links TRBV11-2 to TRBJ2-5; D possibly corresponds to TRBD2 (5 bases). V shed 3 bases and J shed 5 bases, with 16 bases lying between them. In germline, CDR1 is SGHAT, CDR2 FQNNGV. This CDR3 comprises 15 residues. CDR3 region: CASSFSGVGGETQYF. The CDR3 bases are TGTGCCAGCAGCTTCTCCGGGGTGGGCGGCGAGACCCAGTACTTC.

The chain employs TRBV6-5 and TRBJ1-1; D might be TRBD1 (6 bases). CDR3 length: 13 amino acids. Trimming left V 8 bases short and J 4 bases short, with 14 bases between. CDR1 and CDR2 (germline): MNHEY, SVGAGI. Here the CDR3 reads CASSRGEGTEAFF. Here the CDR3 DNA reads TGTGCCAGCTCTAGGGGGGAGGGCACTGAAGCTTTCTTT.

The J gene is TRBJ2-5, the V gene TRBV7-9; the D gene is possibly TRBD1 (5 bases). Germline lookup yields CDR1 SEHNR and CDR2 FQNEAQ (reference sequence). Trimming removed 0 bases at V and 5 bases at J, with 19 bases between. The CDR3 consists of 17 residues. The CDR3: CASSLAPSLGRQETQYF. CDR3 DNA sequence: TGTGCCAGCAGCTTAGCTCCCTCCTTGGGTCGACAGGAGACCCAGTACTTC. The whole variable domain, filled in from reference TRBV7-9 and TRBJ2-5, reads DTGVSQNPRHKITKRGQNVTFRCDPISEHNRLYWYRQTLGQGPEFLTYFQNEAQLEKSRLLSDRFSAERPKGSFSTLEIQRTEQGDSAMYLCASSLAPSLGRQETQYFGPGTRLLVL.

The chain combines TRBV5-5 with TRBJ1-5; a possible D gene is TRBD1 (5 bases). This CDR3 region has 15 residues. Trimming removed 4 bases at V and 2 bases at J, with 13 bases between. CDR1 is SGHKS, CDR2 YYEKEE, per germline (reference sequence). The CDR3 protein is CASSRVGAGNQPQHF. The CDR3 DNA reads as TGTGCCAGCAGCCGAGTAGGGGCGGGCAATCAGCCCCAGCATTTT.

Only a few counts were recorded for this clone. The V call is TRBV25-1, the J call TRBJ1-2, with 9 bases lining up with TRBD1. J gave up 8 bases and V 8 bases, and 9 bases lay outside the gene matches. CDR1 is MGHDK and CDR2 is SYGVNS in the germline V gene. This CDR3 has 13 amino acids. CDR3 sequence (DNA): TGTGCCAGCCGGGACAGGGAGCTCGTAGGCTACACCTTC. Protein sequence: CASRDRELVGYTF.

The chain combines TRBV19 with TRBJ1-2, with unresolved D. The germline gives CDR1 LNHDA, CDR2 SQIVND (reference sequence). Trimming pared 5 bases from V and 4 bases from J, leaving 8 bases between. The CDR3 is made up of 12 amino acids. CDR3 sequence reads: CASSPGSYGYTF. In DNA form, the CDR3 reads TGTGCCAGTAGTCCTGGGAGCTATGGCTACACCTTC.

This clone occurred a few times. This sequence joins TRBV9 and TRBJ1-1, with 10 positions matching TRBD1. CDR1 is SGDLS and CDR2 is YYNGEE in the germline V gene. CDR3 length: 14 residues. Germline trimming cut 3 bases from V and 5 bases from J; bases unmatched to any gene: 4. CDR3 sequence (DNA): TGTGCCAGCAGCGAGGGACAGGGGCGGACTGAAGCTTTCTTT. Translated: CASSEGQGRTEAFF.

This chain uses TRBV5-1 with TRBJ2-2, with TRBD2 matching over 13 bases. The CDR3 totals 17 residues. Germline V gene sequence: CDR1 SGHRS, CDR2 YFSETQ. J was trimmed by 5 bases and V by 3 bases; bases with no gene match: 7. CDR3 loop: CASSSLGLAGQTGELFF. CDR3 bases: TGCGCCAGCAGCTCGTTGGGACTAGCGGGACAAACCGGGGAGCTGTTTTTT.

This chain joins TRBV24-1 and TRBJ1-2; D may be TRBD1 (6 bases). The CDR3 sequence is 18 residues long. Germline V CDR1 and CDR2: KGHDR, SFDVKD. The V gene lost 5 bases and the J gene lost 4 bases, with 25 bases spanning the gap. The CDR3 nucleotides read TGTGCCACCAGTGTTGTAGCAGGGGCGCTTTGGCTGCTCTATGGCTACACCTTC. This codes for CATSVVAGALWLLYGYTF.

The genes are TRBV28 and TRBJ1-6; D ambiguous. This CDR3 contains 14 residues. Trimming removed 3 bases from V and 9 bases from J, with 12 bases in between. The germline V gene has CDR1 MDHEN and CDR2 SYDVKM. The CDR3 nucleotides read TGTGCCAGCAGTTTTACCCCCCGGGTTTCACCCCTCCACTTT. This codes for CASSFTPRVSPLHF.

V is TRBV11-2 and J is TRBJ2-1; the match to TRBD2 covers 9 bases. V lost 6 bases, J lost 10 bases, and 1 base stayed unmatched. The CDR3 totals 11 residues. Germline V lookup: CDR1 SGHAT, CDR2 FQNNGV. The CDR3 region is CASRLAGEQFF. The CDR3 coding sequence is TGTGCCAGCAGGCTAGCGGGGGAGCAGTTCTTC.

This sequence joins TRBV14 and TRBJ2-3; possibly TRBD2 for D (5 bases). This CDR3 is built from 15 residues. V was pared by 0 bases and J by 6 bases, with 13 bases between. Germline loops: CDR1 SGHDN, CDR2 FVKESK. The CDR3 DNA sequence: TGTGCCAGCAGCCAAGAACAGCGGCCCGTGGATACGCAGTATTTT. Translated, it gives CASSQEQRPVDTQYF. Together with reference TRBV14 and TRBJ2-3, the CDR3 gives the full variable domain: EAGVTQFPSHSVIEKGQTVTLRCDPISGHDNLYWYRRVMGKEIKFLLHFVKESKQDESGMPNNRFLAERTGGTYSTLKVQPAELEDSGVYFCASSQEQRPVDTQYFGPGTRLTVL.

This chain uses TRBV18 with TRBJ1-2, with D hard to call. The CDR3 is made up of 15 amino acids. Between the trimmed V and J ends, which lost 0 bases and 7 bases, there was a span of 15 bases. Germline V lookup: CDR1 KGHSH, CDR2 LQKENI. The CDR3 sequence: CASSPPSREATGYTF. The CDR3 bases are TGTGCCAGCTCACCACCGTCGAGGGAGGCGACTGGCTACACCTTC.

The chain has TRBV6-5 and TRBJ2-7; 11 bases agree with TRBD2. CDR1 and CDR2 from the germline V gene are MNHEY and SVGAGI. J lost 6 bases, V lost 8 bases, and 9 bases had no gene match. The length of the CDR3 is 14 residues. The chain's CDR3 is CASSPGLAVPEQYF. In DNA form, the CDR3 reads TGTGCCAGCTCCCCGGGACTAGCGGTTCCCGAGCAGTACTTC.

The chain carries TRBV28 and TRBJ1-1; weak D call: TRBD1 (5 bases). The CDR3 length is 13 residues. Germline V CDR1 and CDR2: MDHEN, SYDVKM. Trimming pared 10 bases from V and 0 bases from J, leaving 12 bases between. The CDR3 DNA follows: TGTGCCATCCGACAGAGCATGAACACTGAAGCTTTCTTT. Residues: CAIRQSMNTEAFF. The variable domain in full, with the rest retrieved from reference TRBV28 and TRBJ1-1, is DVKVTQSSRYLVKRTGEKVFLECVQDMDHENMFWYRQDPGLGLRLIYFSYDVKMKEKGDIPEGYSVSREKKERFSLILESASTNQTSMYLCAIRQSMNTEAFFGQGTRLTVV.

The chain is built from TRBV4-2 and TRBJ1-3; 8 bases map to TRBD1. Germline V lookup: CDR1 LGHNA, CDR2 YNFKEQ. The CDR3 runs 19 residues. V shed 0 bases, J shed 3 bases, and the junction held 13 bases outside the gene matches. The CDR3 nucleotides are TGTGCCAGCAGCCAAGATCTTGTAGGAGCAGGGGGCGGTGGAAACACCATATATTTT. Protein: CASSQDLVGAGGGGNTIYF.

V usage is TRBV3-1 (or the pseudogene TRBV3-2) and J usage is TRBJ1-2; TRBD1 matches at 8 bases. CDR3 length equals 15 residues. Trimming took 4 bases from V and 8 from J; bases not matched to a gene: 12. Germline lookup yields CDR1 LGHDT and CDR2 YNNKEL (reference sequence). The CDR3 DNA follows: TGTGCCAGCAGCCCTCCGGGACAGGAGGGAGAAGGCTACACCTTC. Protein sequence: CASSPPGQEGEGYTF.

This chain uses TRBV7-3 with TRBJ2-1; the D gene is possibly TRBD2 (6 bases). Deletions cut 1 base from V and 4 bases from J, with 11 bases between. The CDR3 runs 15 residues. The germline V gene encodes CDR1 SGHTA and CDR2 FQGTGA. CDR3 in amino acids: CASSLRGDWYNEQFF. The CDR3 nucleotides read TGTGCCAGCAGCTTAAGAGGGGACTGGTACAATGAGCAGTTCTTC.

This chain joins TRBV15 and TRBJ2-7; maybe TRBD2 (6 bases). The CDR3 spans 15 residues. V lost 1 base, J lost 2 bases, and 12 bases lay in between. In germline, CDR1 is LNHNV, CDR2 YYDKDF (reference sequence). The CDR3 bases are TGTGCCACCAGCAGAGGGTCGGGAGACACCTACGAGCAGTACTTC. Translated, it gives CATSRGSGDTYEQYF. Filled out from reference TRBV15 and TRBJ2-7, the complete variable domain reads DAMVIQNPRYQVTQFGKPVTLSCSQTLNHNVMYWYQQKSSQAPKLLFHYYDKDFNNEADTPDNFQSRRPNTSFCFLDIRSPGLGDTAMYLCATSRGSGDTYEQYFGPGTRLTVT.

The gene calls are TRBV7-2 and TRBJ2-3, with 8 positions matching TRBD2. Trimming at V came to 5 bases and at J to 2 bases, leaving 9 bases not matched to a gene. The length of the CDR3 is 16 residues. Germline V gene sequence: CDR1 SGHTA, CDR2 FQGNSA. The CDR3 region has the DNA TGTGCCAGCAGCCAGTACGGGGGGGCAACCACAGATACGCAGTATTTT. Translated, it gives CASSQYGGATTDTQYF.

This chain joins TRBV27 and TRBJ1-1, with 10 bases identical to TRBD1. Germline V lookup: CDR1 MNHEY, CDR2 SMNVEV (reference sequence). The V segment lost 5 bases and the J segment 4 bases; nucleotides outside the gene matches: 7. CDR3 length: 15 residues. This CDR3 is CASSPGDRGPTEAFF. In DNA, the CDR3 is TGTGCCAGCAGTCCCGGGGACAGGGGCCCCACTGAAGCTTTCTTT.

This clone was picked up a small number of times. The chain is built from TRBV5-1 and TRBJ2-1; the D is unclear. Trimming left V 0 bases short and J 8 bases short, with 9 bases between. This CDR3 has 13 amino acids. From germline, CDR1 is SGHRS and CDR2 YFSETQ. CDR3 sequence reads: CASSLVRVDEQFF. CDR3 nucleotide sequence: TGCGCCAGCAGCTTGGTCCGAGTGGATGAGCAGTTCTTC. The full variable domain, with the rest looked up from reference TRBV5-1 and TRBJ2-1, is KAGVTQTPRYLIKTRGQQVTLSCSPISGHRSVSWYQQTPGQGLQFLFEYFSETQRNKGNFPGRFSGRQFSNSRSEMNVSTLELGDSALYLCASSLVRVDEQFFGPGTRLTVL.

The chain combines TRBV2 with TRBJ2-7; 10 bases are a match to TRBD1. The junction had 1 base not matched to a gene; V was cut back by 5 bases and J by 3 bases. Germline V gene lookup returns CDR1 SNHLY and CDR2 FYNNEI. The length of the CDR3 is 13 residues. The CDR3: CASSRDRGYEQYF. The CDR3 DNA reads TGTGCCAGCAGTCGGGACAGGGGCTACGAGCAGTACTTC.

V and J are TRBV6-5 and TRBJ1-1, with 8 nucleotides matching TRBD1. Unmatched junction bases numbered 11, after V lost 6 bases and J lost 5 bases. Germline CDR1 reads MNHEY; CDR2 reads SVGAGI. The CDR3 contains 15 residues. The CDR3 reads CASSPRTGFDTEAFF. CDR3 sequence (DNA): TGTGCCAGCAGCCCACGGACAGGGTTTGATACTGAAGCTTTCTTT.

This chain connects TRBV6-2 or TRBV6-3 to TRBJ1-1; perhaps TRBD1 as D (6 bases). The CDR3 totals 12 residues. Deletions cut 5 bases from V and 4 bases from J, with 8 bases between. Germline V gene data show CDR1 as MNHEY and CDR2 as SVGEGT. CDR3 region: CASSRGGTEAFF. The CDR3 DNA reads TGTGCCAGCAGTCGAGGGGGCACTGAAGCTTTCTTT.

The V and J genes are TRBV28 and TRBJ2-7; possible D gene TRBD1, 6 bases. The V and J ends lost 6 bases and 5 bases respectively, with 20 bases between them. The CDR3 sequence is 15 residues long. Per germline, CDR1 MDHEN and CDR2 SYDVKM. Here the CDR3 reads CASSSPGTLRHEQYF. In nucleotides, the CDR3 is TGTGCCAGCAGCTCGCCCGGGACACTTCGCCACGAGCAGTACTTC.

This clone was seen a handful of times. This chain links TRBV30 with TRBJ1-5; D is undetermined. Trimming took 2 bases from V and 5 from J, leaving 13 bases between them. Germline-derived CDR1 and CDR2 are GTSNPN and SVGIG (reference sequence). The CDR3 loop spans 14 amino acids. The CDR3 DNA reads TGTGCCTGGAGTCGGGGAAGTGAGGATCAGCCCCAGCATTTT. Amino acids: CAWSRGSEDQPQHF.

The chain recombines TRBV9 with TRBJ1-2; 8 bases agree with TRBD1. Germline assignment: CDR1 SGDLS and CDR2 YYNGEE. This CDR3 has 14 amino acids. J was trimmed by 3 bases and V by 0 bases; bases with no gene match: 1. CDR3 sequence (DNA): TGTGCCAGCAGCGTAGCAGGGGGCGACTATGGCTACACCTTC. Encoded protein: CASSVAGGDYGYTF. Full variable domain (remainder filled in from reference TRBV9 and TRBJ1-2): DSGVTQTPKHLITATGQRVTLRCSPRSGDLSVYWYQQSLDQGLQFLIQYYNGEERAKGNILERFSAQQFPDLHSELNLSSLELGDSALYFCASSVAGGDYGYTFGSGTRLTVV.